A single sample is the source of the 27 T cell receptor beta chains below, sequenced in a study of T-cell memory formation after mild COVID-19. TCRdb re-derived calls from the 5' RACE reads in MiXCR, one entry per CDR3 protein. This sample has around 300,000 distinct CDR3 sequences, with roughly 13% found just once. Sequencing used PBMCs or a T cell subset sorted from them (not recorded which). These receptors originate from a young man who had mild COVID-19 (a few samples of this study predate the infection). Cell type and time point are not known.

This sequence joins TRBV5-1 and TRBJ1-1; the D gene is possibly TRBD1 (5 bases). The CDR3 runs to 13 residues. V lost 5 bases, J lost 2 bases, and 10 bases lay in between. Germline V CDR1 and CDR2: SGHRS, YFSETQ. CDR3 sequence reads: CASREQVNTEAFF. As DNA, the CDR3 is TGCGCCAGCAGAGAACAGGTAAACACTGAAGCTTTCTTT.

This clonotype showed up just a few times. CDR3 sequence reads: CASSQTSGGDHEFTDTQYF. CDR3 nucleotides: TGTGCCAGCAGCCAAACCAGCGGGGGAGATCACGAATTCACAGATACGCAGTATTTT. The V call is TRBV3-1, the J call TRBJ2-3, with 8 positions matching TRBD2. Germline V lookup: CDR1 LGHDT, CDR2 YNNKEL (reference sequence). V shed 2 bases, J shed 2 bases, and the junction held 15 bases outside the gene matches. The CDR3 length is 19 residues.

This clonotype turned up a few times. The chain uses TRBV6-1 and TRBJ2-3, with TRBD2 identical over 7 bases. With 6 bases clipped from V and 2 bases from J, the junction kept 5 bases outside the gene matches. CDR1 is MNHNS and CDR2 is SASEGT in the germline V gene. The CDR3 extends over 14 amino acids. In nucleotides, the CDR3 is TGTGCCAGCAGGAGACTAGCAGACACAGATACGCAGTATTTT. Translating it yields CASRRLADTDTQYF.

The rearrangement links TRBV7-2 to TRBJ2-7; 9 nucleotides align to TRBD1. The CDR3 loop spans 14 amino acids. Trimming removed 4 bases from V and 3 bases from J; junction bases left unmatched: 4. The germline CDR1 and CDR2 sequences are SGHTA and FQGNSA. CDR3 in amino acids: CASSSQGADYEQYF. The CDR3 nucleotides are TGTGCCAGCAGCTCACAGGGGGCTGACTACGAGCAGTACTTC.

This clonotype was counted a few times. This chain links TRBV18 with TRBJ2-3, with TRBD1 identical over 9 bases. Germline V CDR1 and CDR2: KGHSH, LQKENI. The trim removed 4 bases at V and 1 base at J, leaving 6 bases unmatched. The CDR3 contains 16 residues. CDR3 loop: CASSRDRDRGTDTQYF. In nucleotides, the CDR3 is TGTGCCAGCTCACGGGACCGGGACAGGGGCACAGATACGCAGTATTTT.

This clonotype was counted many times. The V and J genes are TRBV20-1 and TRBJ2-4; D perhaps matches TRBD2 (6 bases). The CDR3 extends over 15 amino acids. In germline, CDR1 is DFQATT, CDR2 SNEGSKA (reference sequence). Between the trimmed V and J ends, which lost 0 bases and 4 bases, there was a span of 13 bases. CDR3: CSARDWGELKNIQYF. As DNA, the CDR3 is TGCAGTGCTAGAGATTGGGGGGAACTGAAAAACATTCAGTACTTC.

The chain joins TRBV5-1 to TRBJ2-1; D might be TRBD2 (5 bases). Germline V lookup: CDR1 SGHRS, CDR2 YFSETQ. The CDR3 contains 11 residues. Trimming stripped 7 bases from V and 9 bases from J, with 11 bases between. This chain's CDR3 is CASLGGGEQFF. The CDR3 DNA is TGCGCCAGCCTAGGAGGCGGTGAGCAGTTCTTC.

The chain employs TRBV5-4 and TRBJ2-1; 7 nucleotides agree with TRBD2. Germline V gives CDR1 SGHNT, CDR2 YYREEE (reference sequence). The CDR3 covers 15 residues. The V gene end was trimmed by 2 bases and the J gene end by 9 bases; junction bases not matched to a gene: 11. The CDR3 is CASSFGGFDDGEQFF. The CDR3 DNA reads as TGTGCCAGCAGCTTCGGGGGGTTCGATGATGGTGAGCAGTTCTTC.

V is TRBV11-2 and J is TRBJ1-3; D call uncertain. This CDR3 contains 13 residues. The ends were cut back, 6 bases at V and 0 bases at J, with 6 bases in the middle. Germline values: CDR1 SGHAT, CDR2 FQNNGV. CDR3 region: CASSTSSGNTIYF. As DNA, the CDR3 is TGTGCCAGCAGTACCTCCTCTGGAAACACCATATATTTT.

Only a few counts were recorded for this clonotype. A read error may account for a junction end that differs from germline. The genes are TRBV7-3 and TRBJ2-3; 16 nucleotides line up with TRBD2. CDR3 size: 14 residues. Germline V CDR1 and CDR2: SGHTA, FQGTGA. CDR3 DNA: TGTGCCAGCAGCCTAGGGACTAGCGGGGGGGCCGTGGATTTT. Its translation: CASSLGTSGGAVDF.

DNA for the CDR3: TGCAGTGCTAGAGGGGGTTTGGGCTCCTACGAGCAGTACGTC. It yields the protein CSARGGLGSYEQYV. The V and J genes are TRBV20-1 and TRBJ2-7; D remains ambiguous. V was trimmed by 1 base and J by 0 bases, leaving 10 bases between them. Per the germline V gene, CDR1 is DFQATT and CDR2 is SNEGSKA (reference sequence). The CDR3 totals 14 residues.

This chain uses TRBV28 with TRBJ2-5, with 8 positions matching TRBD2. The V and J ends lost 5 bases and 7 bases, in that order; junction bases with no gene match: 9. The CDR3 runs to 14 residues. Germline values: CDR1 MDHEN, CDR2 SYDVKM. The CDR3 loop is CASSRGGSIPTQYF. In nucleotides, the CDR3 is TGTGCCAGCAGTCGGGGGGGCTCAATACCGACCCAGTACTTC.

There are many counts of this clonotype. The chain has TRBV19 and TRBJ2-7; D uncertain. The CDR3 totals 12 residues. With 9 bases removed from V and 4 bases from J, the gap between germline ends came to 13 bases. Per the germline V gene, CDR1 is LNHDA and CDR2 is SQIVND (reference sequence). CDR3 loop: CARKSDGYEQYV. CDR3 sequence (DNA): TGTGCCAGGAAGAGTGACGGGTACGAGCAGTACGTC.

The sample holds a few counts of this clonotype. This sequence joins TRBV4-1 and TRBJ2-5, with D possibly matching TRBD2 (7 bases). The germline gives CDR1 MGHRA, CDR2 YSYEKL. This CDR3 is built from 14 residues. Trimming stripped 4 bases from V and 5 bases from J, with 14 bases between. The CDR3 DNA reads as TGCGCCAGCAGCCGACCGGGGGGCCGGGAGACCCAGTACTTC. Protein product: CASSRPGGRETQYF.

Worth noting for this clonotype: An end of the junction differs from the germline gene, which may be a read error. The chain employs TRBV6-2 or TRBV6-3 and TRBJ1-1; D is undetermined. This CDR3 has 15 amino acids. Germline CDR1 is MNHEY and CDR2 is SVGEGT. CDR3 in amino acids: CASIYSLDRYTEAFF. In nucleotides, the CDR3 is TGTGCCAGCATTTACTCCTTGGACCGCTACACTGAAGCTTTCTTT.

This clonotype was counted a few times. The gene calls are TRBV6-1 and TRBJ2-7; 7 bases map to TRBD1. With 6 bases clipped from V and 2 bases from J, the junction kept 10 bases outside the gene matches. The CDR3 runs 15 residues. In germline, CDR1 is MNHNS, CDR2 SASEGT. CDR3 amino acids: CASSILDRSTYEQYF. The CDR3 region has the DNA TGTGCCAGCAGCATCTTGGACAGGTCTACCTACGAGCAGTACTTC.

This clonotype was counted only a few times. V usage is TRBV3-1 and J usage is TRBJ1-1; D perhaps matches TRBD1 (6 bases). Germline lookup yields CDR1 LGHDT and CDR2 YNNKEL (reference sequence). Trimming left V 6 bases short and J 5 bases short, with 22 bases between. The CDR3 consists of 16 residues. This chain's CDR3 is CASRQAPQGRETEAFF. CDR3 DNA sequence: TGTGCCAGCAGACAGGCACCTCAGGGGCGGGAAACTGAAGCTTTCTTT. The full variable domain, in which reference TRBV3-1 and TRBJ1-1 provide the parts outside the CDR3, is DTAVSQTPKYLVTQMGNDKSIKCEQNLGHDTMYWYKQDSKKFLKIMFSYNNKELIINETVPNRFSPKSPDKAHLNLHINSLELGDSAVYFCASRQAPQGRETEAFFGQGTRLTVV.

The genes are TRBV7-2 and TRBJ2-2, with 7 nucleotides matching TRBD1. Germline-derived CDR1 and CDR2 are SGHTA and FQGNSA. The CDR3 is 14 amino acids. Trimming cost V 1 base and J 9 bases; bases outside gene matches: 5. The CDR3 coding sequence is TGTGCCAGCAGCTTAGGCCAGGGGGTCAGGGAGCTGTTTTTT. Encoded protein: CASSLGQGVRELFF.

This clonotype was counted ten times or more. The chain uses TRBV24-1 and TRBJ2-3, with D perhaps TRBD1 (5 bases). The germline gives CDR1 KGHDR, CDR2 SFDVKD. The CDR3 is made up of 15 amino acids. V gave up 3 bases and J gave up 3 bases, with 12 bases separating them. The CDR3 is CATSDIQGWTDTQYF. In DNA form, the CDR3 reads TGTGCCACCAGTGATATCCAGGGTTGGACAGATACGCAGTATTTT.

The chain uses TRBV14 and TRBJ1-6; possible D gene TRBD1, 5 bases. From germline, CDR1 is SGHDN and CDR2 FVKESK. This CDR3 is built from 15 residues. Trimming cost V 0 bases and J 8 bases, with 11 bases left between them. CDR3 bases: TGTGCCAGCAGCCAAGATTGGGAGGGGCATTCACCCCTCCACTTT. Translating gives CASSQDWEGHSPLHF.

The chain recombines TRBV29-1 with TRBJ2-4; 7 nucleotides match TRBD2. The J segment lost 8 bases and the V segment lost 5 bases, leaving 9 bases of the junction unmatched. Germline CDR1 reads SQVTM; CDR2 reads ANQGSEA. The CDR3 covers 13 residues. As DNA, the CDR3 is TGCAGCGTTAAATGGGGAGGGTGGGACATTCAGTACTTC. This translates into CSVKWGGWDIQYF.

This clonotype was recorded many times. Sequence at one end of the junction differs from germline and may be a read error. The chain links TRBV29-1 to TRBJ1-1, with D perhaps matching TRBD1 (5 bases). The germline V gene encodes CDR1 SQVTM and CDR2 ANQGSEA. The length of the CDR3 is 11 residues. CDR3 in amino acids: CTGLRNTEAFF. The CDR3 nucleotides read TGTACAGGTCTGAGGAACACTGAAGCTTTCTTT.

This clonotype turned up a few times. The V and J genes are TRBV30 and TRBJ2-1, with TRBD2 identical over 9 bases. The V gene's germline CDR1 is GTSNPN and CDR2 SVGIG (reference sequence). Trimming at V came to 2 bases and at J to 8 bases, leaving 1 base not matched to a gene. This CDR3 is 12 amino acids long. The CDR3 is CAWSSGGHEQFF. The CDR3 DNA follows: TGTGCCTGGAGTAGCGGGGGGCATGAGCAGTTCTTC.

This clonotype occurred a few times. The J gene is TRBJ2-1, the V gene TRBV6-4; 7 bases are a match to TRBD1. CDR3 length: 13 residues. V dropped 5 bases and J dropped 5; count of bases not matched to a gene: 3. Germline CDR1 is MRHNA and CDR2 is SNTAGT. The CDR3, as DNA: TGTGCCAGCAGTAGGGACAGAAACAATGAGCAGTTCTTC. Amino acid sequence: CASSRDRNNEQFF.

The chain couples TRBV2 to TRBJ2-2; 8 bases agree with TRBD1. Per the germline V gene, CDR1 is SNHLY and CDR2 is FYNNEI. The CDR3 runs 16 residues. Trimming at V came to 1 base and at J to 7 bases, leaving 8 bases not matched to a gene. The CDR3 DNA sequence: TGTGCCAGCAGTGAAGGAATCCAGGGGGCTAACGGGGAGCTGTTTTTT. This gives the protein CASSEGIQGANGELFF.

A few counts support this clonotype. This chain connects TRBV7-8 to TRBJ2-5; the match to TRBD2 covers 7 bases. Germline trimming cut 1 base from V and 5 bases from J; bases unmatched to any gene: 4. The CDR3 spans 14 residues. Germline V gene sequence: CDR1 SGHVS, CDR2 FQNEAQ. The CDR3 nucleotides are TGTGCCAGCAGCTTAGACCAGGGAGGGGAGACCCAGTACTTC. This translates into CASSLDQGGETQYF.

This clonotype was seen repeatedly, ten times or more. The chain is built from TRBV7-2 and TRBJ2-2; tentatively, D is TRBD2 (6 bases). The germline V gene has CDR1 SGHTA and CDR2 FQGNSA. Trimming left V 11 bases short and J 7 bases short, with 14 bases between. This CDR3 is 12 amino acids long. CDR3 protein: CAPGGPGGELFF. CDR3 in DNA: TGTGCCCCCGGGGGTCCTGGCGGGGAGCTGTTTTTT.